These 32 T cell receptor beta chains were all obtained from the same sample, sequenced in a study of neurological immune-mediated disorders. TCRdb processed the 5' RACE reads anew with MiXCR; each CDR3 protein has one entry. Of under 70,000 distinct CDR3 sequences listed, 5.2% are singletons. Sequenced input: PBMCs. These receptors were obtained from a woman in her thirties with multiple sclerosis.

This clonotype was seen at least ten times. This chain's CDR3 is CSALSPGRGATTEQFF. The CDR3 bases are TGCAGTGCTTTGAGCCCCGGGAGGGGGGCCACTACTGAGCAGTTCTTC. The chain links TRBV20-1 to TRBJ2-1, with 8 bases that match TRBD2. CDR1 DFQATT and CDR2 SNEGSKA come from the germline V gene (reference sequence). This CDR3 contains 16 residues. J lost 9 bases, V lost 5 bases, and 18 bases had no gene match.

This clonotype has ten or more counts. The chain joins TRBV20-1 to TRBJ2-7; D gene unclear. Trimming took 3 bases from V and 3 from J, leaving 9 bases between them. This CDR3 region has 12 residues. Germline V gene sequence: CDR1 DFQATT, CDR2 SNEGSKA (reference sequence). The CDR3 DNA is TGCAGTGCTAGTCCAGAAGACTACGAGCAGTACTTC. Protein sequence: CSASPEDYEQYF.

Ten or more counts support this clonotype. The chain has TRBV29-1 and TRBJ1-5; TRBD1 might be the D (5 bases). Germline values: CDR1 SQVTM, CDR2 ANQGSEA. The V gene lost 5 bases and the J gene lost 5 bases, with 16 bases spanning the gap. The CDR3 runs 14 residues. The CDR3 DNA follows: TGCAGCGTTTCCGGGGGGATTGGGGATCAGCCCCAGCATTTT. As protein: CSVSGGIGDQPQHF. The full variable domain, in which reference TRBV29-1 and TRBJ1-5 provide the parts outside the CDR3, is SAVISQKPSRDICQRGTSLTIQCQVDSQVTMMFWYRQQPGQSLTLIATANQGSEATYESGFVIDKFPISRPNLTFSTLTVSNMSPEDSSIYLCSVSGGIGDQPQHFGDGTRLSIL.

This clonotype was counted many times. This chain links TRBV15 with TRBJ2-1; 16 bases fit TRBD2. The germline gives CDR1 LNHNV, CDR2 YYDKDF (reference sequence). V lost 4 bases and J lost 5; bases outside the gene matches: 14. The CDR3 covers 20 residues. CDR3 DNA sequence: TGTGCCACCAGCATACCGCTGGGGACTAGCGGGGGGGCCGTTGACAATGAGCAGTTCTTC. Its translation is CATSIPLGTSGGAVDNEQFF. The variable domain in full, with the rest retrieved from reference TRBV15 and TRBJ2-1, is DAMVIQNPRYQVTQFGKPVTLSCSQTLNHNVMYWYQQKSSQAPKLLFHYYDKDFNNEADTPDNFQSRRPNTSFCFLDIRSPGLGDTAMYLCATSIPLGTSGGAVDNEQFFGPGTRLTVL.

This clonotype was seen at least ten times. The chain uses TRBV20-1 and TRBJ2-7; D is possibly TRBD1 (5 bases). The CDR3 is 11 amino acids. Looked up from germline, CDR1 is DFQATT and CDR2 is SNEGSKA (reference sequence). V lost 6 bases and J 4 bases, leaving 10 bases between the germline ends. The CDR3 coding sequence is TGCAGTGCGTACAGGATTTACGAGCAGTACTTC. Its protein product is CSAYRIYEQYF.

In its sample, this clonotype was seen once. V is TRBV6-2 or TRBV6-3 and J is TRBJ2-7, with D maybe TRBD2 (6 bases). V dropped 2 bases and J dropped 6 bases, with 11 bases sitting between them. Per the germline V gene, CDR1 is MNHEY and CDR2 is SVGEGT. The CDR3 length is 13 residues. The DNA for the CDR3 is TGTGCCAGCAGTTACAATAGGGAGGCCGAGCAGTACTTC. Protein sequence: CASSYNREAEQYF.

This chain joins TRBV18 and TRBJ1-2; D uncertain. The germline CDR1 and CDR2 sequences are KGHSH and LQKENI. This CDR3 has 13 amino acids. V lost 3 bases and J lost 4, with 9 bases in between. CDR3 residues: CASSPPGSYGYTF. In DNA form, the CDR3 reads TGTGCCAGCTCACCCCCCGGCTCCTATGGCTACACCTTC.

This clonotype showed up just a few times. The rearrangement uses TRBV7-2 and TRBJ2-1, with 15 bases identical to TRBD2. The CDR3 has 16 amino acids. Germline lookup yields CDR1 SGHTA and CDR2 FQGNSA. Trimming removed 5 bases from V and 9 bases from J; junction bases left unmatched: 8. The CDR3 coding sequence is TGTGCCAGCAGCATAGGACTAGCGGGGGGGCTGGGTGAGCAGTTCTTC. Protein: CASSIGLAGGLGEQFF.

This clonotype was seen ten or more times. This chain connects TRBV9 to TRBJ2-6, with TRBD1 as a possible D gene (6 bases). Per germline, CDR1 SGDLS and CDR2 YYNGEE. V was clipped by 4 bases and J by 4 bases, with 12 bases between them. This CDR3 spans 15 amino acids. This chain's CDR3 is CASSPQGPGANVLTF. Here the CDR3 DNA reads TGTGCCAGCAGCCCTCAGGGGCCAGGGGCCAACGTCCTGACTTTC.

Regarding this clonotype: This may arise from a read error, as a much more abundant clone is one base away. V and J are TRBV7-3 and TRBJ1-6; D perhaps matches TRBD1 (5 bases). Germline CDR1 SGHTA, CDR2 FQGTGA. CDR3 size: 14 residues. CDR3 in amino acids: CVSSLGTLDSPLNF. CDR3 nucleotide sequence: TGTGTCAGCAGCTTGGGGACGTTGGATTCACCCCTCAACTTT.

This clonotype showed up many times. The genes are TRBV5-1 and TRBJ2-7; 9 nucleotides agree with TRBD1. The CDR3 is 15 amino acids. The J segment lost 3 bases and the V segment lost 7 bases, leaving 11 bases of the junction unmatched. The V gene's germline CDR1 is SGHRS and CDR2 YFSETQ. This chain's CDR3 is CASGSGQGNLYEQYF. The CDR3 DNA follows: TGCGCCAGCGGATCGGGACAGGGTAACCTCTACGAGCAGTACTTC. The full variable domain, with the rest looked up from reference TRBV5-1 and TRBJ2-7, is KAGVTQTPRYLIKTRGQQVTLSCSPISGHRSVSWYQQTPGQGLQFLFEYFSETQRNKGNFPGRFSGRQFSNSRSEMNVSTLELGDSALYLCASGSGQGNLYEQYFGPGTRLTVT.

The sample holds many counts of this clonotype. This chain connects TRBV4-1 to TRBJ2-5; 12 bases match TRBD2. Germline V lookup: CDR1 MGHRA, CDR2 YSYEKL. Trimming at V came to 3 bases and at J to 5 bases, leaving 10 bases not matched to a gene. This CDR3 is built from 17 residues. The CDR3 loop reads CASSHGLAGSPGETQYF. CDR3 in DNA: TGCGCCAGCAGCCACGGACTAGCGGGGAGCCCGGGGGAGACCCAGTACTTC.

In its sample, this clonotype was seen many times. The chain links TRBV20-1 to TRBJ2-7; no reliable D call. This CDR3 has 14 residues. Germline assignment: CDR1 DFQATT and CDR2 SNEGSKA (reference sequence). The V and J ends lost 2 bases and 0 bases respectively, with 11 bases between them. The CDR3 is CSARTDGSSYEQYF. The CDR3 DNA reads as TGCAGTGCTAGAACGGACGGAAGCTCCTACGAGCAGTACTTC.

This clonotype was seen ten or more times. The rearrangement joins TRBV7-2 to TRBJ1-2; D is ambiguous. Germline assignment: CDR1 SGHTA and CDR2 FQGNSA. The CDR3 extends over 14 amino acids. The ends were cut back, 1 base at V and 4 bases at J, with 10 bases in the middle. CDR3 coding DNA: TGTGCCAGCAGCTTAGGTCGGAGAGCCTATGGCTACACCTTC. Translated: CASSLGRRAYGYTF.

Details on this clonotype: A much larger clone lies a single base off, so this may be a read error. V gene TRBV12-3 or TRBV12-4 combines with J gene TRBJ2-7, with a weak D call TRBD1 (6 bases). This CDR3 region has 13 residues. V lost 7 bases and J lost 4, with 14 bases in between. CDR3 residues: CASKTGMGYEQYF. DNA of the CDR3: TGTGCCAGCAAGACAGGCATGGGTTACGAGCAGTACTTC.

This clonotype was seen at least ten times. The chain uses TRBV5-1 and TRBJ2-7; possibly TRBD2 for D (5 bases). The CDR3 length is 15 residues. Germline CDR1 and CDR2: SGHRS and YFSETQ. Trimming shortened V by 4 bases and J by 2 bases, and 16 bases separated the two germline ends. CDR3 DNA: TGCGCCAGCAGCGGGAAGAGCGGAAGACCCTACGAGCAGTACTTC. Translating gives CASSGKSGRPYEQYF.

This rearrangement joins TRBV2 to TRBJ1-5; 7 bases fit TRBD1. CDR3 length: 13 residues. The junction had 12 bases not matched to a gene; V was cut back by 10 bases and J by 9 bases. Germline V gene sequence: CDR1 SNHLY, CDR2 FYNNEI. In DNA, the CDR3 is TGTGCCACCCAGCAGGGGGGATCGCCGCCCCAGCATTTT. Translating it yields CATQQGGSPPQHF. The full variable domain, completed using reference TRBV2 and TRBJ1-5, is EPEVTQTPSHQVTQMGQEVILRCVPISNHLYFYWYRQILGQKVEFLVSFYNNEISEKSEIFDDQFSVERPDGSNFTLKIRSTKLEDSAMYFCATQQGGSPPQHFGDGTRLSIL.

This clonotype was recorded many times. The CDR3 reads CASSPHNPNQPQHF. As DNA, the CDR3 is TGTGCCAGCAGTCCCCATAACCCGAATCAGCCCCAGCATTTT. The rearrangement joins TRBV12-3 or TRBV12-4 to TRBJ1-5, with D unclear. Trimming stripped 5 bases from V and 4 bases from J, with 12 bases between. This CDR3 has 14 amino acids.

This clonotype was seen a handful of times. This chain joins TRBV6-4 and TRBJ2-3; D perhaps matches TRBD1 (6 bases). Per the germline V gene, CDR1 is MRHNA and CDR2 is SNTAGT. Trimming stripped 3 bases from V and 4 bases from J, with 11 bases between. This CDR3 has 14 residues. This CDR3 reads CASSEGKGADTQYF. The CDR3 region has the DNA TGTGCCAGCAGTGAGGGAAAGGGGGCAGATACGCAGTATTTT.

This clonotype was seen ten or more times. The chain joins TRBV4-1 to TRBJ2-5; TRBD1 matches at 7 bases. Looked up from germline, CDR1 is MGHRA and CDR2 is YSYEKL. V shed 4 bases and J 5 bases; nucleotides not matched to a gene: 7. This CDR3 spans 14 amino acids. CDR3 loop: CASSLMQGDETQYF. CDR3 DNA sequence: TGCGCCAGCAGCCTGATGCAGGGGGATGAGACCCAGTACTTC.

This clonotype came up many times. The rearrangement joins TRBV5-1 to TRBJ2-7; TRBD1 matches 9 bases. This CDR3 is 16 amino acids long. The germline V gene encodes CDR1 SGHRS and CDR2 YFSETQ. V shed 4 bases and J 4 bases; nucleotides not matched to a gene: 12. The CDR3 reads CASSGHAGTGSYEQYF. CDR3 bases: TGCGCCAGCAGCGGTCACGCCGGGACAGGGTCGTACGAGCAGTACTTC.

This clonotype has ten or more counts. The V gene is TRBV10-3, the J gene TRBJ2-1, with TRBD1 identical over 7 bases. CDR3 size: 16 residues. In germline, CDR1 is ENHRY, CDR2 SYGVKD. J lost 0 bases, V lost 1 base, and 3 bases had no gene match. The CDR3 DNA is TGTGCCATCAGTGAGTTGGGACAGAGCTCCTACAATGAGCAGTTCTTC. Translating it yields CAISELGQSSYNEQFF.

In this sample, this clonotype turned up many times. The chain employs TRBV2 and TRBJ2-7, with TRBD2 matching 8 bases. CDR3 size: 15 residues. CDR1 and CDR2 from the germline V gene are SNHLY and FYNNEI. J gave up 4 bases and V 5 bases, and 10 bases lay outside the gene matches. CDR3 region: CASSTWTSWMYEQYF. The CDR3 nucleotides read TGTGCCAGCAGTACCTGGACTAGCTGGATGTACGAGCAGTACTTC.

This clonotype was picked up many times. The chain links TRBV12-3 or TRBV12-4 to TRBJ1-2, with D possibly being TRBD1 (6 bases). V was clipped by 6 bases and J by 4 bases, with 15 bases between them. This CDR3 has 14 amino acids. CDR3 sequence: CASSVSGTPYGYTF. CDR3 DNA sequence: TGTGCCAGCAGCGTTTCGGGGACACCCTATGGCTACACCTTC.

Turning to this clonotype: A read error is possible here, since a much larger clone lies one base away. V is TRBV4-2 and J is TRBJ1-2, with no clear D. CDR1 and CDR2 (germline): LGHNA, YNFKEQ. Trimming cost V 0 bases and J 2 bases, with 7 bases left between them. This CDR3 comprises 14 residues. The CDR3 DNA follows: TGTGCCAGCAGCCAAGAAGGGAAGAACTATGGCTACACCTTC. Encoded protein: CASSQEGKNYGYTF.

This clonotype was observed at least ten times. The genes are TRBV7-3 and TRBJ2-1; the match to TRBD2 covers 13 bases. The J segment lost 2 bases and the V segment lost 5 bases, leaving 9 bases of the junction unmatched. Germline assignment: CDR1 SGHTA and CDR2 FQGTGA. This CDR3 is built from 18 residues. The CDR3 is CASSPTSGGAGTYNEQFF. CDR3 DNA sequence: TGTGCCAGCAGCCCAACTAGCGGGGGGGCTGGAACCTACAATGAGCAGTTCTTC.

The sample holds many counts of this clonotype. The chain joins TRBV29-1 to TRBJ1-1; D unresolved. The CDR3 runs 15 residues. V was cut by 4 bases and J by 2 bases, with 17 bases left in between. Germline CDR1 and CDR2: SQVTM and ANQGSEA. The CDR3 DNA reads TGCAGCGTTGTTGGTCCCATACAAATTAACACTGAAGCTTTCTTT. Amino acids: CSVVGPIQINTEAFF.

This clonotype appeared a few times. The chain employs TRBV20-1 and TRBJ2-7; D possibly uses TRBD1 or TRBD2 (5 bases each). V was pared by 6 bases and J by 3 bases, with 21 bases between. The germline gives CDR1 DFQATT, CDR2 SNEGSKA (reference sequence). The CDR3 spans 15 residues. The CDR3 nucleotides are TGCAGTGCCAGACGACCCGACAGTGGGGGCTACGAGCAGTACTTC. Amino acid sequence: CSARRPDSGGYEQYF.

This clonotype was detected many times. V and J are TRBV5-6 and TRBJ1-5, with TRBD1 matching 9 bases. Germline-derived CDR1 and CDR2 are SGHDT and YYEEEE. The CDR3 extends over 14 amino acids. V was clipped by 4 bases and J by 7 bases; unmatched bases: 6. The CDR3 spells CASSAGQGLQPQHF. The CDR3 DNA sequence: TGTGCCAGCAGCGCGGGACAGGGATTGCAGCCCCAGCATTTT.

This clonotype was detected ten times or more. CDR3 DNA sequence: TGTGCCAGCAGCTTAGGTCAGCTTTATGGCTACACCTTC. Its protein is CASSLGQLYGYTF. The chain recombines TRBV7-2 with TRBJ1-2; D gene unclear. Trimming cost V 1 base and J 5 bases, with 8 bases left between them. The CDR3 sequence is 13 residues long. Looked up from germline, CDR1 is SGHTA and CDR2 is FQGNSA. Supplemented by reference TRBV7-2 and TRBJ1-2, the full variable domain reads GAGVSQSPSNKVTEKGKDVELRCDPISGHTALYWYRQSLGQGLEFLIYFQGNSAPDKSGLPSDRFSAERTGGSVSTLTIQRTQQEDSAVYLCASSLGQLYGYTFGSGTRLTVV.

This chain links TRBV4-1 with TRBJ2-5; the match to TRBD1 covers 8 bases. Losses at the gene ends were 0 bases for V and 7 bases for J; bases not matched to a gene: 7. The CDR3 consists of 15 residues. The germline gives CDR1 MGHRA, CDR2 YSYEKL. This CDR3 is CASSQEGTGTGTQYF. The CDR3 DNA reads TGCGCCAGCAGCCAAGAAGGCACAGGGACAGGGACCCAGTACTTC.

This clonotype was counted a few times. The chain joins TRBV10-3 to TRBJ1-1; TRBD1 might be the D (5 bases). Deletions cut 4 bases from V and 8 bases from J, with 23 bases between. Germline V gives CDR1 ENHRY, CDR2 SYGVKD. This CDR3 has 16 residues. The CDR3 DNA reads TGTGCCATCAGTGCGACCGAAAACTACCGGGACGGAGAAGCTTTCTTT. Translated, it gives CAISATENYRDGEAFF.